This note documents a single T cell receptor (beta chain) sequence. CDR3 length equals 12 residues. The germline CDR1 and CDR2 sequences are SQVTM and ANQGSEA. The V end lost 4 bases, the J end lost 4 bases, and 10 bases lay between the germline ends. PCR was performed using 60 Vbeta and 13 Jbeta primers. Method: immunoSEQ multiplex PCR; TCRdb's copy keeps in-frame clones and lacks some. The table shows 150,000 to 200,000 clones, with about 85% occurring only once. The data were taken from a study of cytomegalovirus exposure and HLA in healthy donors. The sequence was obtained from a boy aged 2 to 10 in good health and CMV-seronegative. The material sequenced was PBMCs. V usage is TRBV29-1 and J usage is TRBJ1-2; no clear D gene. In DNA form, the CDR3 reads TGCAGCGTTGTGGTCAGAGGCTATGGCTACACCTTC. Translation: CSVVVRGYGYTF. Using reference TRBV29-1 and TRBJ1-2 for the parts outside the CDR3, the full variable domain is SAVISQKPSRDICQRGTSLTIQCQVDSQVTMMFWYRQQPGQSLTLIATANQGSEATYESGFVIDKFPISRPNLTFSTLTVSNMSPEDSSIYLCSVVVRGYGYTFGSGTRLTVV.